The 11 T cell receptor beta chains listed next were all sequenced from one sample in a study of somatic mutations in cytotoxic T cells in rheumatoid arthritis. Here immunoSEQ multiplex PCR was the method, and the copy in TCRdb shows in-frame clones only, minus some. The data contain fewer than 20,000 clones, over 70% of them singletons. What was sequenced was CD8+ T cells sorted from blood. Receptors were obtained from an adult with rheumatoid arthritis.

This sequence joins TRBV5-1 and TRBJ1-4; D possibly corresponds to TRBD1 (6 bases). This CDR3 spans 18 amino acids. Germline CDR1 and CDR2: SGHRS and YFSETQ. The V and J ends lost 0 bases and 2 bases respectively, with 17 bases between them. This chain's CDR3 is CASSLVTGMGSTNEKLFF. DNA of the CDR3: TGCGCCAGCAGCTTGGTAACAGGGATGGGATCGACTAATGAAAAACTGTTTTTT.

The DNA of the CDR3 is TGTGCCAGCAGCCTCGCCGGGAGTAGTTACGAGCAGTACTTC. It translates to CASSLAGSSYEQYF. The chain has TRBV7-9 and TRBJ2-7, with D possibly being TRBD2 (6 bases). Trimming took 5 bases from V and 4 from J, leaving 15 bases between them. The CDR3 sequence is 14 residues long. CDR1 is SEHNR and CDR2 is FQNEAQ in the germline V gene (reference sequence).

The chain joins TRBV4-3 to TRBJ1-2, with TRBD1 matching 7 bases. V trimming: 3 bases; J trimming: 7 bases; junction bases outside the gene matches: 11. This CDR3 is built from 15 residues. Germline lookup yields CDR1 LGHNA and CDR2 YSLEER. The CDR3: CASSQARDRRSGYTF. The DNA for the CDR3 is TGCGCCAGCAGCCAGGCCCGGGACAGAAGGTCTGGCTACACCTTC.

The chain links TRBV19 to TRBJ2-7; 7 bases are a match to TRBD2. With 3 bases clipped from V and 4 bases from J, the junction kept 6 bases outside the gene matches. The CDR3 extends over 14 amino acids. Germline loops: CDR1 LNHDA, CDR2 SQIVND (reference sequence). CDR3 sequence (DNA): TGTGCCAGTAGTATTGGGACGGGAGGATACGAGCAGTACTTC. This translates into CASSIGTGGYEQYF.

This clone is classed as medium-sized. This rearrangement joins TRBV28 to TRBJ2-1; 8 nucleotides agree with TRBD1. CDR3 length equals 15 residues. In germline, CDR1 is MDHEN, CDR2 SYDVKM. Trimming took 5 bases from V and 5 from J; bases not matched to a gene: 8. CDR3 sequence: CASSPDRGADNEQFF. CDR3 DNA sequence: TGTGCCAGCAGTCCCGACAGGGGAGCCGACAATGAGCAGTTCTTC.

This CDR3 is CARGGTGNYEQYF. The CDR3 DNA reads TGTGCTCGAGGGGGGACAGGGAATTACGAGCAGTACTTC. The V call is TRBV30, the J call TRBJ2-7; 9 positions match TRBD1. CDR3 length: 13 residues. Germline CDR1 reads GTSNPN; CDR2 reads SVGIG (reference sequence).

Here the CDR3 DNA reads TGTGCCAGCAGTTTCGTCGCCATGTTCTACGAGCAGTACTTC. Encoded protein: CASSFVAMFYEQYF. The genes are TRBV28 and TRBJ2-7, with D unclear. The CDR3 sequence is 14 residues long. In germline, CDR1 is MDHEN, CDR2 SYDVKM. The V and J ends lost 3 bases and 3 bases respectively, with 12 bases between them.

The V and J genes are TRBV5-6 and TRBJ1-2; D is unclear. CDR1 and CDR2 (germline): SGHDT, YYEEEE. The CDR3 extends over 15 amino acids. V lost 3 bases, J lost 8 bases, and 20 bases lay in between. The CDR3 spells CASSSLRTQTEGYTF. The CDR3, as DNA: TGTGCCAGCAGCTCCCTGAGGACTCAAACAGAAGGCTACACCTTC.

The chain carries TRBV6-5 and TRBJ2-1, with D tentatively TRBD1 (5 bases). V was cut by 5 bases and J by 9 bases, with 20 bases left in between. Germline CDR1 reads MNHEY; CDR2 reads SVGAGI. This CDR3 comprises 15 residues. CDR3 protein: CASSTQGYVGGEQFF. The CDR3, as DNA: TGTGCCAGCAGTACTCAGGGTTACGTCGGCGGTGAGCAGTTCTTC.

This chain uses TRBV9 with TRBJ1-1; TRBD1 agrees at 11 bases. The V gene end was trimmed by 3 bases and the J gene end by 5 bases; junction bases not matched to a gene: 12. Germline lookup yields CDR1 SGDLS and CDR2 YYNGEE. The CDR3 is 17 amino acids. CDR3 sequence reads: CASSDPPGQGEKTEAFF. Here the CDR3 DNA reads TGTGCCAGCAGCGACCCCCCGGGACAGGGGGAGAAGACTGAAGCTTTCTTT. Together with reference TRBV9 and TRBJ1-1, the CDR3 gives the full variable domain: DSGVTQTPKHLITATGQRVTLRCSPRSGDLSVYWYQQSLDQGLQFLIQYYNGEERAKGNILERFSAQQFPDLHSELNLSSLELGDSALYFCASSDPPGQGEKTEAFFGQGTRLTVV.

The V gene is TRBV30, the J gene TRBJ2-3; TRBD2 might be the D (5 bases). This CDR3 is 10 amino acids long. CDR1 GTSNPN and CDR2 SVGIG come from the germline V gene (reference sequence). The DNA of the CDR3 is TGTGCATGGTTAGCGACTACGCAGTATTTT. Translating it yields CAWLATTQYF. Together with reference TRBV30 and TRBJ2-3, the CDR3 gives the full variable domain: SQTIHQWPATLVQPVGSPLSLECTVEGTSNPNLYWYRQAAGRGLQLLFYSVGIGQISSEVPQNLSASRPQDRQFILSSKKLLLSDSGFYLCAWLATTQYFGPGTRLTVL.